This T cell receptor beta chain came from a study of cytomegalovirus exposure and HLA in healthy donors (dated by TCRdb to 2017 to 2019). Study-level background: In an earlier analysis of 450 to 750 of the donors, roughly 300 Gb of sequence data and 100 million or so unique TCR beta sequences from about 190 million T cells were reported. To study patterns of TCR occurrence, a later analysis re-analyzed previously published TCR beta repertoires from under 750 donors and added high-resolution HLA genotyping. Class I and class II HLA loci were covered by the typing at four-digit resolution. Among the approximately 400 genotyped donors, more than 70% belonged to the genetic ancestry cluster associated with self-reported Caucasian donors. On average, roughly 250,000 unique TCR beta nucleotide sequences were sequenced per donor among a few hundred genotyped donors of the cohort, with 15% to 20% of those sequences being non-productive. The study was designed to test whether signatures of past pathogen exposure could be identified by cataloging public T cell receptors. The study profiled the T cell repertoires of fewer than 850 subjects by immunosequencing and related them to cytomegalovirus serostatus. All discovery cohort repertoires had been generated using a single sequencing platform. In an earlier analysis of 550 to 700 of the donors, high-throughput TCR beta sequencing was used to judge whether each TCR beta V gene segment behaved as functional or pseudogenic. Rather than using new phenotypic data, the later analysis identified candidate immune exposures from TCR beta sequences and from how often those sequences occurred across donors. An early release that covered about 600 HLA-typed donors contained approximately 300 gigabases of sequencing data and around 85 million unique TCR sequences. A handful of DR-DQ haplotypes were treated as single units for association and clustering because of strong linkage in the cohort. Typing coverage differed by locus: A, B, C, DRB1 and DQB1 were typed in roughly 620-640 donors, DQA1 in 500 to 550, DPA1 in some 600, and DPB1 in 472. Besides the first cohort of 500 to 700 subjects, a separate validation cohort made up of 120 or so different subjects was used. High-throughput TCR immunosequencing, statistical association of individual TCRs with disease status, and machine learning were combined to predict cytomegalovirus infection status. Donor age, sex, ethnicity and CMV serostatus were compiled together with the repertoire data. In a later genetic analysis, genome-wide SNP genotypes for about three fifths of the roughly 670 donors were used, and that subset was treated as a discovery cohort.

The library was produced with the immunoSEQ multiplex PCR assay. For the multiplex PCR, a mixture combining 60 forward primers for TCR Vbeta segments and 13 reverse primers for TCR Jbeta segments was used. A multiplex PCR assay on genomic DNA amplified the CDR3 region of rearranged TCR beta genes. The Illumina HiSeq System was used to sequence the amplified TCR beta libraries as 87-base-pair reads. The study's own analysis went as follows. Across the 500 to 700 repertoires, a later analysis counted some 81 million unique TCR beta chains, approximately 10 million of which were shared by at least two donors. To remove PCR and sequencing errors, raw reads were error-corrected and collapsed into unique sequences using a nearest-neighbor algorithm that merged closely related sequences. CDR3 sequences were aligned to IMGT reference sequences to assign V, D and J gene segments. For a sequence to be retained, a match of at least six nucleotides to both a V gene segment and a J gene segment was required. A rearrangement was called productive if the CDR3 had no stop codons and remained in frame with V and J, and every other rearrangement was called non-productive. Following IMGT convention, CDR3 was defined as the stretch from the second conserved V-encoded cysteine up to the conserved J-encoded phenylalanine. Sequences without an unambiguous match to a single V gene segment were excluded from the earlier analysis of several hundred of the donors. In an earlier analysis of approximately 590 of the donors, V segments were called functional above 56.7% productive rearrangements and were called segregating when the between-donor standard deviation exceeded 5%. To diagnose cytomegalovirus status from the catalog of TCR beta chain sequences, a statistical classification framework was built. In a later analysis, TCR nucleotide sequences were compared against IMGT/GENE-DB human TR gene sequences so that V and J genes could be assigned. A later analysis assigned CDR3 sequences and most-parsimonious VDJ recombination scenarios with the TCRdist pipeline. In a later analysis, every TCR beta chain was defined by the combination of its CDR3 amino acid sequence and its V-gene family, and reads without a unique V-gene family were dropped. To address suspected cross-contamination and a sequencing artifact, a later analysis removed 550 to 750 highly shared, low-generation-probability nucleotide sequences. In a later analysis, a clonal expansion index for each public chain was calculated from normalized within-repertoire ranks of inferred template counts. A later analysis computed generation probabilities with a VDJ recombination model fitted to out-of-frame rearrangements, and checked the results against IGoR. In a later analysis, hypergeometric tests were used to score TCR-TCR, TCR-HLA and TCR-CMV co-occurrence, with a repertoire-size bias correction applied to TCR pairs. A later analysis estimated false discovery rates by permuting HLA or CMV assignments 20 times. In a later analysis, co-occurring TCRs were grouped using DBSCAN, and TCRdist sequence similarity was added for clustering within HLA-allele-positive subsets. For co-occurrence clustering, repertoires with fewer than 30,000 or more than 120,000 public chains were excluded, along with 4 to 6 repertoires with anomalous nucleotide sharing. This immuneACCESS table, as held by TCRdb, lists in-frame sequences with V and J called but not all clones. Of the missing ones, under half trace to an unresolved V gene in checked studies; the others have no known cause. The DNA gave D and trimming, while V, J and clone size come from that table. This sample comprises under 130,000 clones, almost 70% of them detected only once. The ten top clones hold around 3.5% of the sample.

This clone was observed a handful of times. The clone's antigen remains unknown. It has no much larger one-base neighbor in the sample; base qualities were not kept. The germline V gene supplies CDR1 SGHNT and CDR2 YENEEA. Spanning cysteine to phenylalanine, the CDR3 consists of 15 amino acids. The only DNA kept is the CDR3, 45 bases in frame from the first base. Trimming costs V 3 bases and J 2 bases, and their ends lie 11 bases apart. Results and caveats for the whole study, not just this receptor: Because some donors lacked HLA typing at each locus, the association tests relied only on the typed subset. When HLA alleles, especially DR and DQ, strongly co-occurred, TCR associations were difficult to assign to individual alleles. A cluster of highly shared sequence variants was judged likely to represent a technical artifact of the sequencing pipeline. A few of the identified cytomegalovirus-associated TCR beta chains were confirmed in vitro to be specific for cytomegalovirus antigens. Because the 87-base-pair reads could not distinguish some IMGT-functional V segments, including TRBV6-2 and TRBV6-3, those segments were excluded. Compared with the approximately 710-donor mean, donors in an Asian-associated ancestry cluster had fewer N-insertions in productive TCRs, according to a later genetic analysis. An association between a missense DCLRE1C variant and V-gene and J-gene trimming of TCR beta chains was found in a later genetic analysis and replicated in an independent cohort. CMV serostatus was the only immune exposure information available for the cohort. The presence/absence analyses assumed that sequencing depth was roughly uniform across donors, and that assumption may not be true. Compared with equally common non-associated chains, HLA-associated TCR beta chains in a later analysis were more clonally expanded and had lower generation probabilities. In both the original and validation cohorts, the classifier was reported to diagnose cytomegalovirus status with high specificity and sensitivity. Correlated functional status among segregating V segments might reflect linkage disequilibrium, but an unknown experimental factor could not be ruled out. The authors suggested that the approach could potentially be generalized to other disease states and immunological phenotypes. Broadly in line with IMGT annotations, most TCR beta V segments showed up in productive rearrangements about 87% or about 30% of the time in an earlier analysis of some 590 of the donors. The earlier analysis of about 600 of the donors excluded some 15 rarely observed V segments, including chromosome 9 orphons, because counts were too low. According to a later analysis, TCR association rates differed among HLA loci, with DRB1 alleles showing the most associated TCRs and HLA-C alleles showing the fewest. Only TCR beta chains were sequenced in this cohort, and the absence of alpha or paired-chain data limited detectable features. According to a later analysis, most CMV-associated TCR beta chains appeared to be HLA-restricted, and the HLA associations seemed to be driven largely by CMV exposure. A total of 150 or so TCR beta chains were listed by the study as associated with cytomegalovirus. According to a later analysis, parvovirus B19, influenza, CMV and Epstein-Barr virus appeared linked to several top co-occurrence clusters. While some public TCRs were present in many individuals, most TCR sequences turned up only very rarely across donors. A further reported finding was that TCR beta sequences accurately predicted the HLA-A and HLA-B alleles for most subjects in the first cohort. At a false discovery rate of 0.05, a later analysis linked under 20,000 TCR beta sequences to specific HLA alleles.

In total, roughly 670 healthy bone marrow donors made up the cohort. Cohort members were all nominally healthy when sampled, although unrecorded immune exposures were likely present. The donor was CMV seronegative and belonged to the group of 350 or so seronegative cohort members. A peripheral blood sample was collected from each donor, and TCR beta sequencing was performed on peripheral blood mononuclear cells. The Qiagen DNeasy Blood Extraction Kit was used to extract genomic DNA from the blood cell samples. Sequences were obtained from PBMCs. This TCR derives from a man in his thirties or forties in good health and CMV-seronegative. The V gene is TRBV11-3 and the J gene is TRBJ1-5, and possibly TRBD1, on 5 matching bases. The nucleotide sequence is given as TGTGCCAGCAGCTTGTCCAGGGAGGGCAATCAGCCCCAGCATTTT. Translated, this is CASSLSREGNQPQHF.